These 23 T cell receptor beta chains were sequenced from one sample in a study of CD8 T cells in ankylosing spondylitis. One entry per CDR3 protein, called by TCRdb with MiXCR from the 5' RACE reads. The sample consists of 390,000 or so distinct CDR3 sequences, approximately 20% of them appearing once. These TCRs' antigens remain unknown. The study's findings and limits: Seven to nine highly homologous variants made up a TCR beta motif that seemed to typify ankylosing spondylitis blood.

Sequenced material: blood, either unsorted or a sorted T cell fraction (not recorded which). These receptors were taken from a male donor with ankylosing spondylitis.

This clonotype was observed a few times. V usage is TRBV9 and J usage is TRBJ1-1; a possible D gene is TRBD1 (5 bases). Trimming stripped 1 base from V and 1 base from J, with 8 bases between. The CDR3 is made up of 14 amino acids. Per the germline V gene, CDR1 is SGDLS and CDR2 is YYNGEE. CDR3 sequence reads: CASSVSGKNTEAFF. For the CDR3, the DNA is TGTGCCAGCAGCGTATCAGGGAAGAACACTGAAGCTTTCTTT. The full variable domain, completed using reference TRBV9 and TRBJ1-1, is DSGVTQTPKHLITATGQRVTLRCSPRSGDLSVYWYQQSLDQGLQFLIQYYNGEERAKGNILERFSAQQFPDLHSELNLSSLELGDSALYFCASSVSGKNTEAFFGQGTRLTVV.

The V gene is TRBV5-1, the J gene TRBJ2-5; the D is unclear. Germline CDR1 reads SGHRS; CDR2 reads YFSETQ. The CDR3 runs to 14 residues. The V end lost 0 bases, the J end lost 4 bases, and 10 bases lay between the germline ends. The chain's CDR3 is CASSLVVSSETQYF. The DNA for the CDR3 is TGCGCCAGCAGCTTGGTAGTGAGTTCAGAGACCCAGTACTTC.

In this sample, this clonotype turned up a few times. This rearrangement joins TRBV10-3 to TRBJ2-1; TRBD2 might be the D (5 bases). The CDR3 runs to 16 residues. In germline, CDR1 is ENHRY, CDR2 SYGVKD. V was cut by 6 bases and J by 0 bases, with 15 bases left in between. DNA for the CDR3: TGTGCCATCAGCACTGAGCGGAGGAGCTCCTACAATGAGCAGTTCTTC. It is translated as CAISTERRSSYNEQFF.

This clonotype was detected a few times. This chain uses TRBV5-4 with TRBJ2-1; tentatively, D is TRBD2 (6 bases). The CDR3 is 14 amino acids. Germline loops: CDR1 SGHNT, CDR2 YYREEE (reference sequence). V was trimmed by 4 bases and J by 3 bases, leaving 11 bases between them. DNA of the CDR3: TGTGCCAGCAGCCCTCAGACTAGCTACAATGAGCAGTTCTTC. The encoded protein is CASSPQTSYNEQFF.

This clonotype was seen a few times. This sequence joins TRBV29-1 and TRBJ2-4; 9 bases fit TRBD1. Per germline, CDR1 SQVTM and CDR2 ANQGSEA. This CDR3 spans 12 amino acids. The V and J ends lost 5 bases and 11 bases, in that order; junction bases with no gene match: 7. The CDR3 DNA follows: TGCAGCGTTACCCGGGACAGGGCCCTTCAGTACTTC. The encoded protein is CSVTRDRALQYF.

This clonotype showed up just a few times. CDR3 region: CASSQVRAEQYF. CDR3 nucleotide sequence: TGTGCCAGCAGCCAAGTCAGAGCTGAGCAGTACTTC. This rearrangement joins TRBV3-1 to TRBJ2-7; D is unresolved. V lost 1 base to trimming and J lost 7 bases, with 8 bases between them. The CDR3 is made up of 12 amino acids. Per the germline V gene, CDR1 is LGHDT and CDR2 is YNNKEL (reference sequence).

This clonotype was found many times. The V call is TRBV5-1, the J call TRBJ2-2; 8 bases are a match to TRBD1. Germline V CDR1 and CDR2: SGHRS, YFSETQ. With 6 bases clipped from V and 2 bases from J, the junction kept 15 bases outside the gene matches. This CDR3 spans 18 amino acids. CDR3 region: CASTRLRGQIGNTGELFF. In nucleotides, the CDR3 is TGCGCCAGCACCCGACTCAGGGGGCAAATCGGAAACACCGGGGAGCTGTTTTTT.

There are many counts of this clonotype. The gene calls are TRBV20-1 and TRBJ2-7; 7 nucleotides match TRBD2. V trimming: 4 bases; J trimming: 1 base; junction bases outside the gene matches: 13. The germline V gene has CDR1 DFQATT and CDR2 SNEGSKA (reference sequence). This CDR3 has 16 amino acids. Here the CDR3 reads CSAIRSGGLVSYEQYF. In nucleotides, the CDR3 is TGCAGTGCTATCAGGTCCGGTGGACTAGTATCCTACGAGCAGTACTTC.

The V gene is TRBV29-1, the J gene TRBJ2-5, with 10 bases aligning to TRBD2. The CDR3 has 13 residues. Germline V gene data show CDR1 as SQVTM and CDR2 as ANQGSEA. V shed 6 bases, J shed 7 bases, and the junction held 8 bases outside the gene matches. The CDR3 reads CSVVAGGQGTQYF. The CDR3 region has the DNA TGCAGCGTGGTAGCGGGAGGCCAGGGGACCCAGTACTTC.

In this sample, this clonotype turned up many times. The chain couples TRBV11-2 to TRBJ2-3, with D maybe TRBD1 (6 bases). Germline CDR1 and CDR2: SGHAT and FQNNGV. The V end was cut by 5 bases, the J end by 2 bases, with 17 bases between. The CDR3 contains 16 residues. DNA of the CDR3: TGTGCCAGCAGCCGAGGGGCAGGGGCCCCCACAGATACGCAGTATTTT. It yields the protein CASSRGAGAPTDTQYF.

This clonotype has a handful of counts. CDR3 coding DNA: TGTGCCACCAGCAGAGATCGCAGGAGGTGGGGATACAATGAGCAGTTCTTC. It encodes CATSRDRRRWGYNEQFF. The rearrangement links TRBV15 to TRBJ2-1; TRBD2 is a possible D gene (5 bases). V was shortened by 0 bases and J by 4 bases, with 16 bases between the two germline ends. This CDR3 is built from 17 residues. The germline CDR1 and CDR2 sequences are LNHNV and YYDKDF (reference sequence).

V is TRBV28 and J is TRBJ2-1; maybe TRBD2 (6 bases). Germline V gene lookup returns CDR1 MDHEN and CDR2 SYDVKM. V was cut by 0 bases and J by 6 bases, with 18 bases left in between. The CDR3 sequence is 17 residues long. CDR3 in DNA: TGTGCCAGCAGTTTATGGGCCCGACTAGGAATCCGCAATGAGCAGTTCTTC. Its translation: CASSLWARLGIRNEQFF.

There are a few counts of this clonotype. The CDR3: CASSWGTSYEQYF. The CDR3 nucleotides read TGCGCCAGCAGCTGGGGGACAAGCTACGAGCAGTACTTC. The chain employs TRBV5-1 and TRBJ2-7; D possibly corresponds to TRBD1 (6 bases). The length of the CDR3 is 13 residues. Germline V CDR1 and CDR2: SGHRS, YFSETQ. V lost 3 bases and J lost 3, with 10 bases in between. Complete variable domain (other parts from reference TRBV5-1 and TRBJ2-7): KAGVTQTPRYLIKTRGQQVTLSCSPISGHRSVSWYQQTPGQGLQFLFEYFSETQRNKGNFPGRFSGRQFSNSRSEMNVSTLELGDSALYLCASSWGTSYEQYFGPGTRLTVT.

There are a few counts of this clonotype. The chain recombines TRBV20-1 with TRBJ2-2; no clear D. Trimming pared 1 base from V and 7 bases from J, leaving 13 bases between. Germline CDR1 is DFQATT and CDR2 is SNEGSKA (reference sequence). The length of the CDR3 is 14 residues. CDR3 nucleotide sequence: TGCAGTGCTAGAGGGGGTGCCCTGGGCGGGGAGCTGTTTTTT. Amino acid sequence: CSARGGALGGELFF.

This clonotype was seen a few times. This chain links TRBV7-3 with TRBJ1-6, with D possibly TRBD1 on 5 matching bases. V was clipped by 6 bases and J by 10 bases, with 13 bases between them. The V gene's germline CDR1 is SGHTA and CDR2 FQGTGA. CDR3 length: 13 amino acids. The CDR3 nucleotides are TGTGCCAGCAGTCTCGGGGGAGGATCACCCCTCCACTTT. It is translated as CASSLGGGSPLHF.

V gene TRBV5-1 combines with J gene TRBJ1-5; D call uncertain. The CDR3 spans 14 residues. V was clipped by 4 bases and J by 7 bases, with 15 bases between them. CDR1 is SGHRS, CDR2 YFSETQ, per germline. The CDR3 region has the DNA TGCGCCAGCAGCCCACTGATGGGAGAACAGCCCCAGCATTTT. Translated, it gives CASSPLMGEQPQHF.

The CDR3 loop reads CASSLSQGLVNGYTF. In DNA, the CDR3 is TGTGCCAGCAGCTTGTCCCAGGGGCTCGTGAATGGCTACACCTTC. V usage is TRBV5-6 and J usage is TRBJ1-2; weak D call: TRBD1 (6 bases). The V gene lost 1 base and the J gene lost 6 bases, with 16 bases spanning the gap. This CDR3 region has 15 residues. CDR1 is SGHDT, CDR2 YYEEEE, per germline.

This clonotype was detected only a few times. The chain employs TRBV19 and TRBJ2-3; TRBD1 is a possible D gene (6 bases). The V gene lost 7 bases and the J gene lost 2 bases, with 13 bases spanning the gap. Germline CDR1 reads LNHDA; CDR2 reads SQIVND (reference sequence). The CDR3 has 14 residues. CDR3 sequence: CASTQDRVTDTQYF. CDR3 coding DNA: TGTGCCAGTACCCAGGACAGAGTCACAGATACGCAGTATTTT.

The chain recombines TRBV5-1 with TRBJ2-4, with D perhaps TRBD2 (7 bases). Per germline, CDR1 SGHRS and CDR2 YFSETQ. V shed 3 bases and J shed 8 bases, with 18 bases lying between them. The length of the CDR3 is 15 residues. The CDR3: CASSWGGTPQDIQYF. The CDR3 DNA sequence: TGCGCCAGCAGCTGGGGGGGGACACCCCAGGACATTCAGTACTTC.

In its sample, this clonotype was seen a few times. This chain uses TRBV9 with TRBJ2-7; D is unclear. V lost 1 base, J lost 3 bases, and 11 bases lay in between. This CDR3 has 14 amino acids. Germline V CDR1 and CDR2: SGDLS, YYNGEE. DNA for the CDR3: TGTGCCAGCAGCGTAAGGTTCGAGAACTACGAGCAGTACTTC. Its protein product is CASSVRFENYEQYF.

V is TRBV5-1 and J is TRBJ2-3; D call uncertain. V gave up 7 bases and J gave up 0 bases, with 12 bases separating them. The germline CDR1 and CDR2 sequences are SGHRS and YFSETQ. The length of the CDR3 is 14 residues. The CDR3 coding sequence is TGCGCCAGCGGAAAGGGCCCTAGCACAGATACGCAGTATTTT. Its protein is CASGKGPSTDTQYF.

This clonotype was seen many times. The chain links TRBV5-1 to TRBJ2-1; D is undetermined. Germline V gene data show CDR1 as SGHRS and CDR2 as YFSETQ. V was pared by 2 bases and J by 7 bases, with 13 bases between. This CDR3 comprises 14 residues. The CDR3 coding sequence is TGCGCCAGCAGCTTCTCTGCCGAGGTGAATGAGCAGTTCTTC. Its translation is CASSFSAEVNEQFF.

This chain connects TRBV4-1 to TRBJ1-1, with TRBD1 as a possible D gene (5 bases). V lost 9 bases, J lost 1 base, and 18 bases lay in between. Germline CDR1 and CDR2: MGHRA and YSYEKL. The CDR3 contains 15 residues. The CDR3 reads CASGRAGSRNTEAFF. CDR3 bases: TGCGCCAGTGGGAGGGCAGGGTCTCGGAACACTGAAGCTTTCTTT.